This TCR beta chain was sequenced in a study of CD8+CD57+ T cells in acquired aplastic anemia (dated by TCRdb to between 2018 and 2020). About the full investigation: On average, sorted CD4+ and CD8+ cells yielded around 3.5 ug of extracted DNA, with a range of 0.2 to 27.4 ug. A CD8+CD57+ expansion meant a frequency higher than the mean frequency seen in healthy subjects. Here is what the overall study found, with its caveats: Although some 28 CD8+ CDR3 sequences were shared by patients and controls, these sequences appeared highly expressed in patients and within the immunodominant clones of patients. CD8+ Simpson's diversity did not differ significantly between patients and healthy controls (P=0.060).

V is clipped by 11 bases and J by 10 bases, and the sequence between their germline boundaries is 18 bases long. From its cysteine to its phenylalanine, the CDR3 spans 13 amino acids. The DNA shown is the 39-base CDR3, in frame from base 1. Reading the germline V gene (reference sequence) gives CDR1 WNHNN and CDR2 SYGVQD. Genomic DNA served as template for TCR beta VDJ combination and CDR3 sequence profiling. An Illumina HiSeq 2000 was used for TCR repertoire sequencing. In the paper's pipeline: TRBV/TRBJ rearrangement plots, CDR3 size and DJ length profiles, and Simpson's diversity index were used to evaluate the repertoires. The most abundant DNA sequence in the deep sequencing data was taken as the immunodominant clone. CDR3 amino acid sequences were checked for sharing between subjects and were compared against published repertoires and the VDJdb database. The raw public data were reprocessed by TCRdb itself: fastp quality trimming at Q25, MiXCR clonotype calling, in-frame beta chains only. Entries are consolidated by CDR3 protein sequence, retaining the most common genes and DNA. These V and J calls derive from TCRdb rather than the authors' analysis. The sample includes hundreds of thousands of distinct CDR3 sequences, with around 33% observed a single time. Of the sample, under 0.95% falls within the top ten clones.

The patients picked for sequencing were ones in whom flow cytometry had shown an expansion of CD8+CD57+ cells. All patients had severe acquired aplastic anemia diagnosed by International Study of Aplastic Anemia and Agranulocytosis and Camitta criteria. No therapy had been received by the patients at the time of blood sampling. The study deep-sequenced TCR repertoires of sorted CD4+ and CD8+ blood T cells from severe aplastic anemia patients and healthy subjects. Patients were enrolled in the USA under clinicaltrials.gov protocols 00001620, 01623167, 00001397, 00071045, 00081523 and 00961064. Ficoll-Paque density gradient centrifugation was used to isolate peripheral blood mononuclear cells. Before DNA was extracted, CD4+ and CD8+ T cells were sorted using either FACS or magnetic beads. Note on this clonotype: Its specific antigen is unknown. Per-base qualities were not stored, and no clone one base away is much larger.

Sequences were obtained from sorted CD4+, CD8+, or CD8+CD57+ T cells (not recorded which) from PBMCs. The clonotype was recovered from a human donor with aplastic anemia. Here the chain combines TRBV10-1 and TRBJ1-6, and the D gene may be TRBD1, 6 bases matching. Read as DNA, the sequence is TGCGCCGCAAACAGGGAGGCTAAATCACCCCTCCACTTT. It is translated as CAANREAKSPLHF.